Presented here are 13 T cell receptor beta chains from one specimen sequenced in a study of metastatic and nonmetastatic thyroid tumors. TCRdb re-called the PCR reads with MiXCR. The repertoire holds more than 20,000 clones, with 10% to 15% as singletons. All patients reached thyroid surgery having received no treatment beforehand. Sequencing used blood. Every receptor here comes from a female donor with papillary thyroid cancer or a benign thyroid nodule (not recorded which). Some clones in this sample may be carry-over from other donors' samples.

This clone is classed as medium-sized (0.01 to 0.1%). The CDR3 protein is CASSYLTDRNYEQYF. DNA for the CDR3: TGTGCCAGCAGTTACTTGACGGACCGAAACTACGAGCAGTACTTC. The J gene is TRBJ2-7, the V gene TRBV6-2 or TRBV6-3, with D hard to call. Trimming pared 1 base from V and 3 bases from J, leaving 13 bases between. CDR1 MNHEY and CDR2 SVGEGT come from the germline V gene. The CDR3 contains 15 residues.

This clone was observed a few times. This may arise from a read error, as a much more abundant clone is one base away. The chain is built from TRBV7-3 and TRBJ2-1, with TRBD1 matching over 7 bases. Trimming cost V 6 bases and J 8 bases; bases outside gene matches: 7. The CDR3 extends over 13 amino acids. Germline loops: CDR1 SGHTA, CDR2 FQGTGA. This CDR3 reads CASSKDRRHEQFF. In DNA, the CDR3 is TGTGCCAGCAGTAAGGACAGGCGCCATGAGCAGTTCTTC.

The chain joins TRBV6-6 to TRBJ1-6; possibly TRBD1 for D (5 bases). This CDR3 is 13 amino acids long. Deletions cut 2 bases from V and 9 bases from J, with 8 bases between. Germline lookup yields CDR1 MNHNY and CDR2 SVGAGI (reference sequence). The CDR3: CASSYGQGSPLHF. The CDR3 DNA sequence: TGTGCCAGCAGTTACGGGCAGGGTTCACCCCTCCACTTT.

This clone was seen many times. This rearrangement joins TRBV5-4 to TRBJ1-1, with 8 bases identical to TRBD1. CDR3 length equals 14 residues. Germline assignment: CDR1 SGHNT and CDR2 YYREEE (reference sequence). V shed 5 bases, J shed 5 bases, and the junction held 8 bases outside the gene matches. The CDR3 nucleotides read TGTGCCAGCAGTTCCGACAGGGGTCGTACTGAAGCTTTCTTT. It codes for CASSSDRGRTEAFF.

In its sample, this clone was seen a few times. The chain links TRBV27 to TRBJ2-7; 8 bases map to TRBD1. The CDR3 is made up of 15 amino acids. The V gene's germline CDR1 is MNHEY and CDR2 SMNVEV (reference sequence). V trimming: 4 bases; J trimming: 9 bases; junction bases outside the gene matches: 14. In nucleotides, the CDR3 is TGTGCCAGCAGTTCATTAGGACAGGGAGTAGACGGGCAGTACTTC. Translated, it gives CASSSLGQGVDGQYF.

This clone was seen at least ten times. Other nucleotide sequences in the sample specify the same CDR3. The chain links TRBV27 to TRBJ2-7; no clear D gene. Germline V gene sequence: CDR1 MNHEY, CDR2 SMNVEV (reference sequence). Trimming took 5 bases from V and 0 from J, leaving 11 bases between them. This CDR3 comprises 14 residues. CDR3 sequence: CASSLSVDSYEQYF. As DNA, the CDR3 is TGTGCCAGCAGTCTCTCGGTGGACTCCTACGAGCAGTACTTC.

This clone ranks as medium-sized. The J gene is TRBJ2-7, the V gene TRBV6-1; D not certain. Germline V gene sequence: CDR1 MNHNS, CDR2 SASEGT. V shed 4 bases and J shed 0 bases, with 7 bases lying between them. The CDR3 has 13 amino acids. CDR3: CASSALVSYEQYF. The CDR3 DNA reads TGTGCCAGCAGTGCTCTGGTCTCCTACGAGCAGTACTTC.

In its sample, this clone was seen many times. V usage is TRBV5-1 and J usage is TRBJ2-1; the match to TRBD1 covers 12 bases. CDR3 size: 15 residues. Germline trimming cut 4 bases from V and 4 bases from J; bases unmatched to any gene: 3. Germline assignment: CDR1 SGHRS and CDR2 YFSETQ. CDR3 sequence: CASSVGQGAYNEQFF. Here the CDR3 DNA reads TGCGCCAGCAGCGTGGGACAGGGGGCTTACAATGAGCAGTTCTTC. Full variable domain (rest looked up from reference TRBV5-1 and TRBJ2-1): KAGVTQTPRYLIKTRGQQVTLSCSPISGHRSVSWYQQTPGQGLQFLFEYFSETQRNKGNFPGRFSGRQFSNSRSEMNVSTLELGDSALYLCASSVGQGAYNEQFFGPGTRLTVL.

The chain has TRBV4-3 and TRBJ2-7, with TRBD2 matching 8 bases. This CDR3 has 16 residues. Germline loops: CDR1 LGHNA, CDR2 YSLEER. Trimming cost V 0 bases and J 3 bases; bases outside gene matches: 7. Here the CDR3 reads CASSQDTGGGRYEQYF. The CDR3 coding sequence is TGCGCCAGCAGCCAAGATACGGGCGGGGGGCGCTACGAGCAGTACTTC.

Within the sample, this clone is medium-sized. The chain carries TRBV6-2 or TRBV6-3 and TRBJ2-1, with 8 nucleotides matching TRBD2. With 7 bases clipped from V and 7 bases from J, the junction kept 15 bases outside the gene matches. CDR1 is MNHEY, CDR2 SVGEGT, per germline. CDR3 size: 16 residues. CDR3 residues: CASTPFGGVGRNEQFF. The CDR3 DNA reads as TGTGCCAGCACCCCCTTCGGGGGGGTAGGTAGGAATGAGCAGTTCTTC.

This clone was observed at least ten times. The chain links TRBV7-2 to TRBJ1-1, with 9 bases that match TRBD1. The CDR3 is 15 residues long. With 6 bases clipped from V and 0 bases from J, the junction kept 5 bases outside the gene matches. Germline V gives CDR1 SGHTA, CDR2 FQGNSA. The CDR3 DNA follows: TGTGCCAGCAGGCGGACAGGGGTAATGAACACTGAAGCTTTCTTT. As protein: CASRRTGVMNTEAFF.

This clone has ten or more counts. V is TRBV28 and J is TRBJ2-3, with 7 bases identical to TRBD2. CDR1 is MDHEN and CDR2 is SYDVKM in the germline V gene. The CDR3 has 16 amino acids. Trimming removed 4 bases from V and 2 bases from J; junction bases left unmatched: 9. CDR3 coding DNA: TGTGCCAGCAGTTACAAACTGGGGGGGGACACAGATACGCAGTATTTT. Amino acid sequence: CASSYKLGGDTDTQYF.

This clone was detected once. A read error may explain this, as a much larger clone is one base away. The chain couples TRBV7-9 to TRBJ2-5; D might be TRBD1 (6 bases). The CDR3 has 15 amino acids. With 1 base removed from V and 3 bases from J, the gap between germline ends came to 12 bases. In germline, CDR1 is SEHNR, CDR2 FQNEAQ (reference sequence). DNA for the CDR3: TGTGCCAGCAGCTTAGGGGACATAACCAAAGAGACCCAGTACTTC. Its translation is CASSLGDITKETQYF.